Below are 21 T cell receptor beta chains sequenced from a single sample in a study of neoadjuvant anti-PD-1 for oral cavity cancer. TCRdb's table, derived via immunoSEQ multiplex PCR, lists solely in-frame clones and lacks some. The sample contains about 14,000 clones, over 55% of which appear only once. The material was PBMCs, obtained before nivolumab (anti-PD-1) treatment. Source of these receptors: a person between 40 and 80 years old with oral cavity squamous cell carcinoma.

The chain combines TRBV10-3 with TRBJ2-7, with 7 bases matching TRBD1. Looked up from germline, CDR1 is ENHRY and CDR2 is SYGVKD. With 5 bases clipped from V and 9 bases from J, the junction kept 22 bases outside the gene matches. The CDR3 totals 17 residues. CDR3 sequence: CAISRQGGPSLTTVQYF. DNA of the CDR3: TGTGCCATCAGTCGGCAAGGGGGCCCCTCCCTTACTACGGTGCAGTACTTC.

CDR3 bases: TGTGCCATCGCACGGGGGTTCACAGATACGCAGTATTTT. Translated: CAIARGFTDTQYF. V usage is TRBV10-3 and J usage is TRBJ2-3; D is perhaps TRBD2 (6 bases). This CDR3 is 13 amino acids long. The germline V gene has CDR1 ENHRY and CDR2 SYGVKD. The ends were cut back, 8 bases at V and 2 bases at J, with 11 bases in the middle.

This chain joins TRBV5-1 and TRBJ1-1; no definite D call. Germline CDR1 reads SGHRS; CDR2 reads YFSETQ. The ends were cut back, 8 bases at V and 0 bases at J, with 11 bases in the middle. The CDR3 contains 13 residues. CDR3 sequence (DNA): TGCGCCAGTCGCGGACGAGTGAACACTGAAGCTTTCTTT. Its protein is CASRGRVNTEAFF.

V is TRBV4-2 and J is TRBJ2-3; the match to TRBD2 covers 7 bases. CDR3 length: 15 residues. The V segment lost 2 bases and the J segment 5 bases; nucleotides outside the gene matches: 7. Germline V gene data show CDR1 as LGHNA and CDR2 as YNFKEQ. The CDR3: CASSQRGGRGDTQYF. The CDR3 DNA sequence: TGTGCCAGCAGCCAAAGGGGCGGGAGAGGAGATACGCAGTATTTT.

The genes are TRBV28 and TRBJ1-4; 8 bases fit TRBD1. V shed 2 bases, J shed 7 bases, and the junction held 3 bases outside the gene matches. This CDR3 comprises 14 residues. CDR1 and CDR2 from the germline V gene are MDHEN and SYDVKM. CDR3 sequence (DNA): TGTGCCAGCAGTTTACCGCAGGGGGCTGAAAAACTGTTTTTT. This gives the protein CASSLPQGAEKLFF.

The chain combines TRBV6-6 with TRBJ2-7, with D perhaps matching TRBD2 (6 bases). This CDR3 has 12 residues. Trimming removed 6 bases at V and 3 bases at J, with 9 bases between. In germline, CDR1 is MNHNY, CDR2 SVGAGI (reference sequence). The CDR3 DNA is TGTGCCAGCAGGGACTACCTCTACGAGCAGTACTTC. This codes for CASRDYLYEQYF.

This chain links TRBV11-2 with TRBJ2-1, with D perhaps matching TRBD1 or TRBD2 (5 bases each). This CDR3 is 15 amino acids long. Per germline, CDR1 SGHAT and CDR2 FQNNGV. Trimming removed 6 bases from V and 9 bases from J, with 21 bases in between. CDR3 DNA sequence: TGTGCCAGCAGTAGAGGTCTAGCCCGGGACGGTGAGCAGTTCTTC. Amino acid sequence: CASSRGLARDGEQFF.

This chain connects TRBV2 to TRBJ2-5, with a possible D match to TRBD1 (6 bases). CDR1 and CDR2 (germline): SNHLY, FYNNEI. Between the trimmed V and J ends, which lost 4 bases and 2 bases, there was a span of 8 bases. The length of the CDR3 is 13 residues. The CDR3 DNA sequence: TGTGCCAGCAGTGCCGACAGGCAAGAGACCCAGTACTTC. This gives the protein CASSADRQETQYF. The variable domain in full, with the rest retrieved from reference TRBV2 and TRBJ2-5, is EPEVTQTPSHQVTQMGQEVILRCVPISNHLYFYWYRQILGQKVEFLVSFYNNEISEKSEIFDDQFSVERPDGSNFTLKIRSTKLEDSAMYFCASSADRQETQYFGPGTRLLVL.

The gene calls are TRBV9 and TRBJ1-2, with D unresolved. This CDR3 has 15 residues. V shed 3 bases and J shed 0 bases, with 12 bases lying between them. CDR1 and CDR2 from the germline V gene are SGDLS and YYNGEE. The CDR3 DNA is TGTGCCAGCAGCGAGGAAGTCCGAGCTAACTATGGCTACACCTTC. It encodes CASSEEVRANYGYTF.

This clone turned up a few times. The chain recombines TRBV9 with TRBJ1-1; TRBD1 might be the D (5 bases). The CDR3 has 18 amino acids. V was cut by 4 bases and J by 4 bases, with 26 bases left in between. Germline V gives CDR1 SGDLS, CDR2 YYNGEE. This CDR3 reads CASSTYGGGVDRVTEAFF. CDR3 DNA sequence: TGTGCCAGCAGCACCTATGGGGGAGGGGTGGATCGAGTCACTGAAGCTTTCTTT.

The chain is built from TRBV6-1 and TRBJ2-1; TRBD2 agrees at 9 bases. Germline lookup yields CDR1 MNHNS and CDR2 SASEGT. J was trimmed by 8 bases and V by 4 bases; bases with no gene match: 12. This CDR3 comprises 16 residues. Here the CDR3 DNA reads TGTGCCAGCAGTGCTCGGCCGGGACTAGCAACTCATGAGCAGTTCTTC. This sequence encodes CASSARPGLATHEQFF.

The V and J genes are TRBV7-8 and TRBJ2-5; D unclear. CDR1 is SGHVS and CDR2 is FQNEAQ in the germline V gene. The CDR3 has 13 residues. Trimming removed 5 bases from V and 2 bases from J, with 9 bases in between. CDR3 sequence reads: CASSPPVQETQYF. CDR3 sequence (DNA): TGTGCCAGCAGCCCTCCCGTTCAAGAGACCCAGTACTTC.

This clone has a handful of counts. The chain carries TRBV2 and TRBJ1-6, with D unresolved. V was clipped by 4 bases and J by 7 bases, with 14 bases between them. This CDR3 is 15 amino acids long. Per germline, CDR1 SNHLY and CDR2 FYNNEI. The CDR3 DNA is TGTGCCAGCAGTGGCCTTAGACTATCAAATTCACCCCTCCACTTT. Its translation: CASSGLRLSNSPLHF.

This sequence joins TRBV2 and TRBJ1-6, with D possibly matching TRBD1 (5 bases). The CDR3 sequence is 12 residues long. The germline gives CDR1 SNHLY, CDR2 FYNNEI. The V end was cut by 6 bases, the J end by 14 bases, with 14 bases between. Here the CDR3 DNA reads TGTGCCAGCAGCTTGGGGGAGAGGGCCCTCCACTTT. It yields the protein CASSLGERALHF.

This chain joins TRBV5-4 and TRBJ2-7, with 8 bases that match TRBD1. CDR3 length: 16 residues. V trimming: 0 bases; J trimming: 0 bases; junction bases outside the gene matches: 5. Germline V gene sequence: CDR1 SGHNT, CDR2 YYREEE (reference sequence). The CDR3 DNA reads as TGTGCCAGCAGCTTGGGCCGGACAGGGAACTCCTACGAGCAGTACTTC. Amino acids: CASSLGRTGNSYEQYF.

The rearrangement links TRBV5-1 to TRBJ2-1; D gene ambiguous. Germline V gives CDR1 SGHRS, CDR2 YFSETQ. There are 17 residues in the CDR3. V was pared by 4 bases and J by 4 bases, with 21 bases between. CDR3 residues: CASSLSSVTYPYNEQFF. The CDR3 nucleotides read TGCGCCAGCAGCCTTTCCTCCGTGACATACCCTTACAATGAGCAGTTCTTC.

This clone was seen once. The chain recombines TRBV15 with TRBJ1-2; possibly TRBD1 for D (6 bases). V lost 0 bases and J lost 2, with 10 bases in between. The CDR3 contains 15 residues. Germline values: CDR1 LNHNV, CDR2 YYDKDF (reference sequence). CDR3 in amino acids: CATSRDLGANYGYTF. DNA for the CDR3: TGTGCCACCAGCAGAGATCTGGGGGCCAACTATGGCTACACCTTC.

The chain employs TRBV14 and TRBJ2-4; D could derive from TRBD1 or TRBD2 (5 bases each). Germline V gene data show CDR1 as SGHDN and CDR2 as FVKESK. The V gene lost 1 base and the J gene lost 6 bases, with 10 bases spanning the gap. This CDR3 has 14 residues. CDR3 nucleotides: TGTGCCAGCAGCCAAGGAGGGACCTCAAACATTCAGTACTTC. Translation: CASSQGGTSNIQYF.

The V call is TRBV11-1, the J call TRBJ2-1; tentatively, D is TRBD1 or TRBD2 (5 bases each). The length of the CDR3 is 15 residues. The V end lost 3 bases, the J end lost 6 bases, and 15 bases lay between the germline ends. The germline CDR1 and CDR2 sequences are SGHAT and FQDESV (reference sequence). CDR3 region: CASSFRDQGVNEQFF. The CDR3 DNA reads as TGTGCCAGCAGCTTCCGGGACCAAGGGGTCAATGAGCAGTTCTTC.

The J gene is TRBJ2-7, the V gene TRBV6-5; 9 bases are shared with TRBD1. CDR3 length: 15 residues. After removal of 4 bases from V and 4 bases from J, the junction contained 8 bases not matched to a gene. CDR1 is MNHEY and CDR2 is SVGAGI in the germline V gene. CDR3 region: CASSSRTGEVYEQYF. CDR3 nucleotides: TGTGCCAGCAGTTCGAGGACAGGGGAAGTATACGAGCAGTACTTC.

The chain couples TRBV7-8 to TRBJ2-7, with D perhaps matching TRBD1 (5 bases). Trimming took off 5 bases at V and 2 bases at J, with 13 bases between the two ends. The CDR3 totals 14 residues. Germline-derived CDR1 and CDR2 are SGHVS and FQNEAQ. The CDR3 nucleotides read TGTGCCAGCAGCCCCAGGGCACCCCCCTACGAGCAGTACTTC. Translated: CASSPRAPPYEQYF.